Each of the 21 T cell receptor beta chains below was sequenced from the same sample in a study of T cells after yellow fever vaccination. TCRdb itself ran the 5' RACE reads through MiXCR, one entry per CDR3 protein. Here the sample spans roughly 330,000 distinct CDR3 sequences, 6.5% to 8.5% being singletons. Sequences were derived from PBMCs, sampled roughly seven weeks after the first yellow fever vaccination. The receptors come from a man between 18 and 29 years old who received the YFV17D yellow fever vaccine.

This clonotype was recorded at least ten times. The chain employs TRBV7-9 and TRBJ2-2; D is perhaps TRBD1 or TRBD2 (6 bases each). V gave up 4 bases and J gave up 0 bases, with 12 bases separating them. Germline CDR1 SEHNR, CDR2 FQNEAQ (reference sequence). The CDR3 totals 16 residues. CDR3 sequence (DNA): TGTGCCAGCAGCTCCCCGGGGGCTGCGAACACCGGGGAGCTGTTTTTT. Its translation: CASSSPGAANTGELFF.

The table lists this clonotype with many counts. The J gene is TRBJ2-1, the V gene TRBV27; TRBD2 aligns across 7 bases. Germline lookup yields CDR1 MNHEY and CDR2 SMNVEV (reference sequence). The CDR3 totals 16 residues. The ends lost 3 bases at V and 6 bases at J; junction bases unmatched: 11. CDR3 coding DNA: TGTGCCAGCAGTTTGCCCCATAGGGAGGGTGGCAATGAGCAGTTCTTC. Amino acid sequence: CASSLPHREGGNEQFF.

The rearrangement uses TRBV7-2 and TRBJ2-3; D gene unclear. CDR1 and CDR2 from the germline V gene are SGHTA and FQGNSA. This CDR3 comprises 15 residues. Trimming took 4 bases from V and 4 from J, leaving 15 bases between them. As DNA, the CDR3 is TGTGCCAGCAGCTCCTTTCCGGATAAGCCAGATACGCAGTATTTT. Residues: CASSSFPDKPDTQYF.

This clonotype was detected a few times. One junction end does not reproduce the germline sequence, and a read error may be involved. This sequence joins TRBV7-7 and TRBJ2-1; tentatively, D is TRBD2 (6 bases). The CDR3 is 17 residues long. The germline V gene has CDR1 SSHAT and CDR2 FNYEAQ (reference sequence). The CDR3 region has the DNA TGTGCTAGCAGCTTAGAGCCCCCTCGGGGGACTTACAATGAGCAGTTCTTC. Protein: CASSLEPPRGTYNEQFF. Combining the CDR3 with reference TRBV7-7 and TRBJ2-1 gives the whole variable domain GAGVSQSPRYKVTKRGQDVTLRCDPISSHATLYWYQQALGQGPEFLTYFNYEAQPDKSGLPSDRFSAERPEGSISTLTIQRTEQRDSAMYRCASSLEPPRGTYNEQFFGPGTRLTVL.

The chain uses TRBV5-6 and TRBJ1-2, with D tentatively TRBD1 (5 bases). Germline CDR1 is SGHDT and CDR2 is YYEEEE. The CDR3 contains 11 residues. V was clipped by 4 bases and J by 7 bases, with 8 bases between them. The CDR3 protein is CASSQGLGYTF. The CDR3 coding sequence is TGTGCCAGCAGCCAGGGCCTTGGCTACACCTTC.

Only a few counts were recorded for this clonotype. V gene TRBV29-1 combines with J gene TRBJ1-5; D is perhaps TRBD1 (5 bases). Germline V gives CDR1 SQVTM, CDR2 ANQGSEA. The V and J ends lost 7 bases and 3 bases respectively, with 10 bases between them. The CDR3 covers 12 residues. CDR3: CSAGGNNQPQHF. The CDR3 DNA is TGCAGCGCGGGGGGGAACAATCAGCCCCAGCATTTT.

This clonotype was seen a few times. The chain links TRBV5-1 to TRBJ2-7; D remains ambiguous. The CDR3 length is 14 residues. CDR1 and CDR2 from the germline V gene are SGHRS and YFSETQ. The V end lost 0 bases, the J end lost 2 bases, and 9 bases lay between the germline ends. The chain's CDR3 is CASSLGRSAYEQYF. The CDR3 nucleotides are TGCGCCAGCAGCTTGGGCAGGTCAGCCTACGAGCAGTACTTC.

This clonotype appeared a few times. V usage is TRBV4-1 and J usage is TRBJ2-2; TRBD2 agrees at 11 bases. Trimming cost V 6 bases and J 0 bases; bases outside gene matches: 6. The CDR3 extends over 17 amino acids. Germline CDR1 reads MGHRA; CDR2 reads YSYEKL. The CDR3 region has the DNA TGCGCCAGCAGGCTACTAGCGGGGGACACGAACACCGGGGAGCTGTTTTTT. Translation gives CASRLLAGDTNTGELFF.

This clonotype was detected many times. This chain connects TRBV5-1 to TRBJ1-5, with D maybe TRBD1 (6 bases). CDR1 and CDR2 from the germline V gene are SGHRS and YFSETQ. This CDR3 has 15 residues. Trimming pared 4 bases from V and 0 bases from J, leaving 11 bases between. CDR3 DNA sequence: TGCGCCAGCAGCCTGGAGGGGGTTAGCAATCAGCCCCAGCATTTT. Its translation: CASSLEGVSNQPQHF.

This chain uses TRBV12-3 or TRBV12-4 with TRBJ1-2, with D possibly TRBD1 on 6 matching bases. V was trimmed by 8 bases and J by 4 bases, leaving 14 bases between them. The CDR3 contains 13 residues. The CDR3, as DNA: TGTGCCAGCCAAAAACAGGGTGGCTATGGCTACACCTTC. Residues: CASQKQGGYGYTF.

This clonotype has more than one count but fewer than ten. This rearrangement joins TRBV10-3 to TRBJ2-1; 7 positions match TRBD2. The trim removed 6 bases at V and 6 bases at J, leaving 8 bases unmatched. The CDR3 covers 14 residues. Germline V gene lookup returns CDR1 ENHRY and CDR2 SYGVKD. The CDR3 nucleotides are TGTGCCATCAGAAGACTAGCTGGGTCCAATGAGCAGTTCTTC. Translating gives CAIRRLAGSNEQFF.

This clonotype was observed a handful of times. The chain is built from TRBV7-9 and TRBJ2-1, with 7 bases that match TRBD2. Germline-derived CDR1 and CDR2 are SEHNR and FQNEAQ (reference sequence). After removal of 6 bases from V and 1 base from J, the junction contained 12 bases not matched to a gene. The CDR3 covers 17 residues. CDR3 amino acids: CASRKGGRGMSYNEQFF. CDR3 nucleotides: TGTGCCAGCAGGAAGGGAGGGAGGGGAATGTCCTACAATGAGCAGTTCTTC.

This chain joins TRBV18 and TRBJ2-7, with a tentative D call TRBD2 (7 bases). Trimming shortened V by 6 bases and J by 2 bases, and 14 bases separated the two germline ends. This CDR3 comprises 14 residues. Germline CDR1 and CDR2: KGHSH and LQKENI. The CDR3 reads CASSPGGRPYEQYV. The DNA for the CDR3 is TGTGCCAGCTCCCCCGGGGGGCGTCCCTACGAGCAGTACGTC.

This clonotype has a handful of counts. The V gene is TRBV28, the J gene TRBJ2-2; D is unresolved. Between the trimmed V and J ends, which lost 6 bases and 4 bases, there was a span of 15 bases. The CDR3 covers 15 residues. CDR1 MDHEN and CDR2 SYDVKM come from the germline V gene. CDR3 bases: TGTGCCAGCAGACTACCCCGGGTTTCCACCGGGGAGCTGTTTTTT. Residues: CASRLPRVSTGELFF.

Only a few counts were recorded for this clonotype. This chain uses TRBV7-2 with TRBJ1-2; maybe TRBD1 (6 bases). The CDR3 extends over 16 amino acids. From germline, CDR1 is SGHTA and CDR2 FQGNSA. Deletions cut 4 bases from V and 0 bases from J, with 15 bases between. The CDR3 coding sequence is TGTGCCAGCAGCTGGACAACCGGGACAACTAACTATGGCTACACCTTC. Its translation: CASSWTTGTTNYGYTF.

This clonotype was detected ten times or more. The chain links TRBV7-2 to TRBJ2-7; 7 nucleotides agree with TRBD2. CDR3 size: 13 residues. V shed 4 bases, J shed 2 bases, and the junction held 2 bases outside the gene matches. Germline V CDR1 and CDR2: SGHTA, FQGNSA. The CDR3 sequence: CASSYTSAYEQYF. For the CDR3, the DNA is TGTGCCAGCAGCTACACTAGCGCCTACGAGCAGTACTTC.

Regarding this clonotype: Its ends do not fully match the called genes, so a read error is possible. The chain carries TRBV5-1 and TRBJ2-5; the D is unclear. CDR3 length: 14 amino acids. The germline CDR1 and CDR2 sequences are SGHRS and YFSETQ. The CDR3 loop reads CASSLQRTQEAQYF. CDR3 coding DNA: TGCGCCAGCAGCTTACAACGGACGCAAGAGGCCCAGTACTTC. The whole variable domain, filled in from reference TRBV5-1 and TRBJ2-5, reads KAGVTQTPRYLIKTRGQQVTLSCSPISGHRSVSWYQQTPGQGLQFLFEYFSETQRNKGNFPGRFSGRQFSNSRSEMNVSTLELGDSALYLCASSLQRTQEAQYFGPGTRLLVL.

This clonotype was picked up a small number of times. As DNA, the CDR3 is TGTGCCAGCAGCTCGCCAGAGGGGTGGAACACCGGGGAGCTGTTTTTT. Amino acids: CASSSPEGWNTGELFF. The J gene is TRBJ2-2, the V gene TRBV5-6; perhaps D is TRBD1 or TRBD2 (5 bases each). CDR1 SGHDT and CDR2 YYEEEE come from the germline V gene. The V end was cut by 3 bases, the J end by 1 base, with 13 bases between. The CDR3 length is 16 residues.

The chain carries TRBV27 and TRBJ1-4; D is unresolved. The CDR3 contains 15 residues. CDR1 is MNHEY, CDR2 SMNVEV, per germline (reference sequence). V lost 9 bases and J 3 bases, leaving 17 bases between the germline ends. CDR3 bases: TGTGCCAGTTCGGGCGCAGTTTCTCCTAATGAAAAACTGTTTTTT. Encoded protein: CASSGAVSPNEKLFF. The full variable domain, its missing parts supplied by reference TRBV27 and TRBJ1-4, is EAQVTQNPRYLITVTGKKLTVTCSQNMNHEYMSWYRQDPGLGLRQIYYSMNVEVTDKGDVPEGYKVSRKEKRNFPLILESPSPNQTSLYFCASSGAVSPNEKLFFGSGTQLSVL.

This clonotype was seen more than once but under ten times. The chain employs TRBV7-2 and TRBJ2-5; 8 bases line up with TRBD2. Germline assignment: CDR1 SGHTA and CDR2 FQGNSA. The junction had 7 bases not matched to a gene; V was cut back by 3 bases and J by 7 bases. The CDR3 loop spans 14 amino acids. The CDR3 sequence is CASSFEAGVWTQYF. In DNA form, the CDR3 reads TGTGCCAGCAGCTTCGAAGCGGGGGTGTGGACCCAGTACTTC.

Here the CDR3 DNA reads TGCGCCAGCAGCTCAGGGACTCAGGCCACTGAAGCTTTCTTT. It yields the protein CASSSGTQATEAFF. The chain combines TRBV5-1 with TRBJ1-1, with D possibly TRBD1 on 5 matching bases. Germline V lookup: CDR1 SGHRS, CDR2 YFSETQ. V was trimmed by 3 bases and J by 4 bases, leaving 13 bases between them. This CDR3 region has 14 residues.